A selection of T cell receptor beta chains follows, all from one sample in a study of cytomegalovirus exposure and HLA in healthy donors. Assay used: immunoSEQ multiplex PCR; TCRdb lists only in-frame clones, some missing. Of under 200,000 clones in the sample, around 77% were seen once. Sequencing was carried out using PBMCs. The receptors shown here come from a man aged 55 to 70 in good health and CMV-seronegative. Each CDR3 is given with its conserved first and last residue. The D gene is left open where the match is weak. Size is stated for part of the rows, as once, few or many counts, or as a class when the clone is expanded.

V,size,D,J,DNA,CDR3
TRBV5-3,NA,NA,TRBJ1-4,TGTGCCAGAAAGGCCCGGGGGACGGTTGGGGCCACTAATGAAAAACTGTTTTTT,CARKARGTVGATNEKLFF
TRBV19,NA,TRBD1,TRBJ1-1,TGTGCCAGTAGTACCCGGACAGGGGCTGAGGCTTTCTTT,CASSTRTGAEAFF
TRBV30,NA,TRBD1,TRBJ2-6,TGTGCCTGGATGAGGACAGGGGCTTCCTCTGGGGCCAACGTCCTGACTTTC,CAWMRTGASSGANVLTF
TRBV30,NA,NA,TRBJ2-1,TGTGCCTGGAGTGAGAATCGGGACTGGATCACCAATGAGCAGTTCTTC,CAWSENRDWITNEQFF
TRBV19,NA,NA,TRBJ2-1,TGTGCCAGTAGCATCGCAGGGGGGCCCAACAATGAGCAGTTCTTC,CASSIAGGPNNEQFF
TRBV2,NA,NA,TRBJ2-2,TGTGCCAGCAGCCCAAACAGGGCCGCGAACACCGGGGAGCTGTTTTTT,CASSPNRAANTGELFF
TRBV28,NA,NA,TRBJ2-7,TGTGCCAGCACTAGTCGTTTGGCGGGAAAGTACGAGCAGTACTTC,CASTSRLAGKYEQYF
TRBV4-1,NA,TRBD2,TRBJ2-3,TGCGCCAGCAGCCAAGATCTGGGACTAGTGGTAGATACGCAGTATTTT,CASSQDLGLVVDTQYF
TRBV19,NA,NA,TRBJ2-7,TGTGCCAGTAAGTTTTCATTTCAGGAAAACTACGAGCAGTACTTC,CASKFSFQENYEQYF
TRBV5-4,few,TRBD1,TRBJ1-1,TGTGCCAGCAGCTTGTCAGGGGGCGGCACTGAAGCTTTCTTT,CASSLSGGGTEAFF
TRBV4-3,NA,NA,TRBJ2-7,TGCGCCAGCAGCCAGGATTCAGGTTCCCGGGAGCAGTACTTC,CASSQDSGSREQYF
TRBV5-6,NA,TRBD1,TRBJ1-5,TGTGCCAGCAGCCCCGGGACAGCTTTCAATCAGCCCCAGCATTTT,CASSPGTAFNQPQHF
TRBV18,NA,NA,TRBJ2-1,TGTGCCAGCTCACCACCGTTTCAGGGTTACAATGAGCAGTTCTTC,CASSPPFQGYNEQFF
TRBV7-2,NA,TRBD1,TRBJ2-7,TGTGCCAGCACCCGACAGGGGACAGCCACCTACGAGCAGTACTTC,CASTRQGTATYEQYF
TRBV23-1,NA,NA,TRBJ1-5,TGCGCCAGCAGTCAGGGAAGGGGGAATCAGCCCCAGCATTTT,CASSQGRGNQPQHF
TRBV5-4,NA,TRBD2,TRBJ2-7,TGTGCCAGCAGCTTGCCCGGGACTAGAAAGCAGTACTTC,CASSLPGTRKQYF
TRBV6-5,NA,NA,TRBJ2-1,TGTGCCAGCAGTTCCGCGGGCCGATCCTACAATGAGCAGTTCTTC,CASSSAGRSYNEQFF
TRBV5-1,NA,NA,TRBJ2-3,TGCGCCAGCAGCTTGGTGAGGGGGTCTAGCACAGATACGCAGTATTTT,CASSLVRGSSTDTQYF
TRBV7-9,NA,NA,TRBJ1-4,TGTGCCAGCAGCCCCGGGGGGCTAAATGAAAAACTGTTTTTT,CASSPGGLNEKLFF
TRBV27,NA,TRBD1,TRBJ1-4,TGTGCCAGCAGAAGTAGGACAGGGCTTAATGAAAAACTGTTTTTT,CASRSRTGLNEKLFF
TRBV5-6,NA,TRBD1,TRBJ2-5,TGTGCCAGCAGCTTCGGGACAGGGGGCGTTAAAGAGACCCAGTACTTC,CASSFGTGGVKETQYF
TRBV7-9,few,NA,TRBJ1-1,TGTGCCAGCAGCTGGGGCAGTGAAGCTTTCTTT,CASSWGSEAFF